Listed here are 25 T cell receptor beta chains from one sample, sequenced in a study of blood T cell repertoires in COVID-19. The assay was immunoSEQ multiplex PCR, and TCRdb's table has in-frame clones only and misses some. This sample carries more than 95,000 clones, around 90% of them seen once, and the ten largest clones take around 5.8%. Input material: peripheral blood. Source of these receptors: a human donor in a cohort sampled during active COVID-19.

The rearrangement uses TRBV5-1 and TRBJ1-3; D is ambiguous. Per the germline V gene, CDR1 is SGHRS and CDR2 is YFSETQ. The V end lost 7 bases, the J end lost 7 bases, and 15 bases lay between the germline ends. This CDR3 is 13 amino acids long. CDR3 in DNA: TGCGCCAGCCGATCGGCCGCGGGGAACACCATATATTTT. Amino acid sequence: CASRSAAGNTIYF.

V usage is TRBV4-1 and J usage is TRBJ1-1; TRBD1 matches 7 bases. CDR3 length equals 16 residues. CDR1 is MGHRA and CDR2 is YSYEKL in the germline V gene. Unmatched junction bases numbered 8, after V lost 1 base and J lost 3 bases. Here the CDR3 DNA reads TGCGCCAGCAGCCAAGCCCGACAGGGTTGGGACACTGAAGCTTTCTTT. Its protein product is CASSQARQGWDTEAFF.

Remarks on this clone: Other DNA sequences in the same sample also yield this CDR3. Here the CDR3 reads CASSGGTGVNSPLHF. CDR3 DNA sequence: TGTGCCAGCAGCGGTGGGACAGGGGTAAATTCACCCCTCCACTTT. This chain connects TRBV7-2 to TRBJ1-6; TRBD1 matches 10 bases. CDR1 is SGHTA, CDR2 FQGNSA, per germline. This CDR3 has 15 amino acids. After removal of 5 bases from V and 7 bases from J, the junction contained 5 bases not matched to a gene.

This sequence joins TRBV3-1 (or the pseudogene TRBV3-2) and TRBJ2-6, with D unclear. Germline lookup yields CDR1 LGHDT and CDR2 YNNKEL (reference sequence). The CDR3 has 15 residues. The V gene lost 3 bases and the J gene lost 0 bases, with 6 bases spanning the gap. CDR3 region: CASSQGNSGANVLTF. For the CDR3, the DNA is TGTGCCAGCAGCCAGGGCAACTCTGGGGCCAACGTCCTGACTTTC.

This rearrangement joins TRBV9 to TRBJ2-5; 9 positions agree with TRBD1. This CDR3 has 14 amino acids. J gave up 4 bases and V 6 bases, and 7 bases lay outside the gene matches. Germline V gives CDR1 SGDLS, CDR2 YYNGEE. The CDR3 DNA is TGTGCCAGCACCAGACAGGGGGAGGGAGAGACCCAGTACTTC. Protein: CASTRQGEGETQYF.

The CDR3 here is CASGLGTSDYNEQFF. The CDR3 region has the DNA TGTGCCAGTGGGTTAGGGACTAGTGATTACAATGAGCAGTTCTTC. The rearrangement uses TRBV19 and TRBJ2-1, with 8 bases identical to TRBD2. Trimming at V came to 8 bases and at J to 4 bases, leaving 10 bases not matched to a gene. In germline, CDR1 is LNHDA, CDR2 SQIVND (reference sequence). This CDR3 has 15 residues.

The chain employs TRBV7-9 and TRBJ2-6; TRBD2 aligns across 8 bases. The CDR3 runs 18 residues. CDR1 and CDR2 from the germline V gene are SEHNR and FQNEAQ (reference sequence). V was pared by 2 bases and J by 4 bases, with 10 bases of the junction left unmatched. This CDR3 is CASSLYGSGARGANVLTF. The CDR3 nucleotides read TGTGCCAGCAGCTTATATGGTAGCGGGGCCCGGGGGGCCAACGTCCTGACTTTC.

The rearrangement uses TRBV6-5 and TRBJ1-2; weak D call: TRBD1 (5 bases). Germline CDR1 and CDR2: MNHEY and SVGAGI. Trimming took off 5 bases at V and 5 bases at J, with 15 bases between the two ends. CDR3 length equals 14 residues. In DNA, the CDR3 is TGTGCCAGCAGTCACCGGGGGACGGATTATGGCTACACCTTC. It translates to CASSHRGTDYGYTF.

The chain carries TRBV7-6 and TRBJ2-7, with 10 bases aligning to TRBD2. Germline V gene sequence: CDR1 SGHVS, CDR2 FNYEAQ. J lost 4 bases, V lost 5 bases, and 8 bases had no gene match. This CDR3 has 15 amino acids. The CDR3 DNA follows: TGTGCCAGCAGCACCGCTAGCGGGAGTAGTTACGAGCAGTACTTC. Translation gives CASSTASGSSYEQYF.

The chain uses TRBV4-3 and TRBJ1-4; TRBD1 matches at 8 bases. After removal of 0 bases from V and 7 bases from J, the junction contained 4 bases not matched to a gene. The CDR3 runs to 15 residues. Germline V gene sequence: CDR1 LGHNA, CDR2 YSLEER. CDR3 residues: CASSQELQGGEKLFF. CDR3 nucleotide sequence: TGCGCCAGCAGCCAAGAATTACAGGGGGGTGAAAAACTGTTTTTT.

The rearrangement joins TRBV4-3 to TRBJ1-2, with D perhaps matching TRBD1 (5 bases). This CDR3 spans 17 amino acids. Trimming removed 1 base at V and 4 bases at J, with 19 bases between. CDR1 and CDR2 (germline): LGHNA, YSLEER. The CDR3 sequence is CASSQGFGRGSGYGYTF. The CDR3 DNA follows: TGCGCCAGCAGCCAAGGTTTCGGGAGGGGATCGGGCTATGGCTACACCTTC.

The chain joins TRBV6-5 to TRBJ2-3; 15 bases fit TRBD2. From germline, CDR1 is MNHEY and CDR2 SVGAGI. This CDR3 comprises 15 residues. J gave up 9 bases and V 5 bases, and 6 bases lay outside the gene matches. The CDR3 loop is CASSRTSGGALTQYF. The CDR3 DNA is TGTGCCAGCAGTCGGACTAGCGGGGGGGCCCTGACGCAGTATTTT.

J is TRBJ1-6 and V is TRBV9; D is possibly TRBD1 (6 bases). V was shortened by 4 bases and J by 10 bases, with 18 bases between the two germline ends. The CDR3 is made up of 15 amino acids. Germline CDR1 SGDLS, CDR2 YYNGEE. CDR3 in amino acids: CASSPDGGTQSPLHF. Here the CDR3 DNA reads TGTGCCAGCAGCCCCGACGGTGGGACACAGTCACCCCTCCACTTT. Together with reference TRBV9 and TRBJ1-6, the CDR3 gives the full variable domain: DSGVTQTPKHLITATGQRVTLRCSPRSGDLSVYWYQQSLDQGLQFLIQYYNGEERAKGNILERFSAQQFPDLHSELNLSSLELGDSALYFCASSPDGGTQSPLHFGNGTRLTVT.

The chain is built from TRBV30 and TRBJ2-2; TRBD2 matches at 8 bases. Unmatched junction bases numbered 2, after V lost 5 bases and J lost 0 bases. The CDR3 consists of 14 residues. The germline gives CDR1 GTSNPN, CDR2 SVGIG (reference sequence). CDR3 loop: CAWEGLANTGELFF. The CDR3 DNA reads as TGTGCCTGGGAGGGACTAGCGAACACCGGGGAGCTGTTTTTT.

The J gene is TRBJ1-3, the V gene TRBV7-9; maybe TRBD1 (6 bases). The CDR3 has 13 residues. Trimming cost V 10 bases and J 4 bases, with 14 bases left between them. Germline V gene data show CDR1 as SEHNR and CDR2 as FQNEAQ (reference sequence). This CDR3 reads CAKTGSAGNTIYF. In DNA form, the CDR3 reads TGTGCCAAGACAGGATCGGCCGGAAACACCATATATTTT.

This chain links TRBV18 with TRBJ2-7; 9 positions agree with TRBD2. Looked up from germline, CDR1 is KGHSH and CDR2 is LQKENI. The CDR3 has 14 amino acids. The V segment lost 3 bases and the J segment 3 bases; nucleotides outside the gene matches: 3. This CDR3 is CASSPATSGYEQYF. Here the CDR3 DNA reads TGTGCCAGCTCACCCGCGACTAGCGGCTACGAGCAGTACTTC.

This clone was recorded only once. The rearrangement uses TRBV5-1 and TRBJ1-1, with D tentatively TRBD1 (6 bases). The V gene's germline CDR1 is SGHRS and CDR2 YFSETQ. There are 15 residues in the CDR3. V was pared by 4 bases and J by 6 bases, with 19 bases between. CDR3 sequence: CASSLNTGKTAEAFF. DNA of the CDR3: TGCGCCAGCAGCCTTAACACAGGGAAAACCGCTGAAGCTTTCTTT.

The chain couples TRBV9 to TRBJ1-1; TRBD1 aligns across 8 bases. Germline values: CDR1 SGDLS, CDR2 YYNGEE. V gave up 3 bases and J gave up 6 bases; unmatched junction bases: 7. The CDR3 has 14 amino acids. This CDR3 reads CASSAQGAGAEAFF. Written as DNA, the CDR3 is TGTGCCAGCAGCGCGCAGGGGGCAGGGGCTGAAGCTTTCTTT.

The chain recombines TRBV25-1 with TRBJ1-6, with D uncertain. This CDR3 is 14 amino acids long. The germline gives CDR1 MGHDK, CDR2 SYGVNS. Between the trimmed V and J ends, which lost 4 bases and 7 bases, there was a span of 11 bases. This CDR3 is CASSARYLNSPLHF. The CDR3 bases are TGTGCCAGCAGTGCCCGCTATCTCAATTCACCCCTCCACTTT.

This chain joins TRBV29-1 and TRBJ2-7, with 10 positions matching TRBD2. Germline CDR1 reads SQVTM; CDR2 reads ANQGSEA. Unmatched junction bases numbered 6, after V lost 2 bases and J lost 2 bases. This CDR3 comprises 15 residues. The CDR3 reads CSVERLAGAPYEQYF. As DNA, the CDR3 is TGCAGCGTTGAAAGGCTAGCGGGAGCCCCCTACGAGCAGTACTTC.

The V call is TRBV2, the J call TRBJ2-4; the D is unclear. V was cut by 6 bases and J by 9 bases, with 15 bases left in between. Per the germline V gene, CDR1 is SNHLY and CDR2 is FYNNEI. This CDR3 has 13 residues. The CDR3 protein is CASSRSSQGIQYF. Here the CDR3 DNA reads TGTGCCAGCAGCCGGAGTTCCCAAGGCATTCAGTACTTC.

The chain recombines TRBV28 with TRBJ1-1; D unclear. Germline V gene sequence: CDR1 MDHEN, CDR2 SYDVKM. Trimming left V 9 bases short and J 1 base short, with 18 bases between. The CDR3 sequence is 15 residues long. The CDR3 nucleotides are TGTGCCAGTATTAGTTATCGGGGTCGGAACACTGAAGCTTTCTTT. It is translated as CASISYRGRNTEAFF.

The chain uses TRBV12-3 or TRBV12-4 and TRBJ2-5, with a tentative D call TRBD2 (5 bases). CDR3 length: 13 amino acids. Trimming left V 6 bases short and J 5 bases short, with 13 bases between. CDR3 amino acids: CASSLGMGETQYF. In DNA, the CDR3 is TGTGCCAGCAGCCTCGGGATGGGCGAGACCCAGTACTTC.

The V call is TRBV29-1, the J call TRBJ2-1; no clear D gene. This CDR3 is built from 10 residues. CDR1 and CDR2 (germline): SQVTM, ANQGSEA. V dropped 5 bases and J dropped 7 bases, with 6 bases sitting between them. The DNA for the CDR3 is TGCAGCGTTCCAGCGAATGAGCAGTTCTTC. Translation gives CSVPANEQFF.

The rearrangement uses TRBV6-2 or TRBV6-3 and TRBJ1-2; TRBD1 matches 7 bases. The CDR3 runs to 11 residues. Germline-derived CDR1 and CDR2 are MNHEY and SVGEGT. V lost 6 bases, J lost 14 bases, and 9 bases stayed unmatched. CDR3 in amino acids: CASSRTEGQTF. The CDR3 DNA is TGTGCCAGCAGCCGAACTGAGGGACAGACCTTC.